Listed below are T cell receptor beta chains from one sample, sequenced in a study of cytomegalovirus exposure and HLA in healthy donors. Repertoires were generated with immunoSEQ multiplex PCR, while TCRdb's copy carries only in-frame clones and drops some. This sample has about 150,000 clones; 80% to 90% occur once, and the top ten carry around 22%. Sequencing used PBMCs. These receptors originate from a man aged 18 to 35 in good health and CMV-seropositive. CDR3s include the opening cysteine and the closing phenylalanine or tryptophan. Each record gives: D gene, J gene, clone size, V gene, CDR3 DNA, CDR3 protein. D genes are given only for firm matches. Part of the rows lack a size; the others show once, few, many or a class for expanded clones.

>NA|TRBJ1-3|once|TRBV6-5
TGTGCCAGCAGTTATAGGGGGTCGGCTGGAAACACCATATATTTT
CASSYRGSAGNTIYF
>NA|TRBJ2-3|NA|TRBV2
TGTGCCAGCAGTGAAGCAGGAGCCACAGATACGCAGTATTTT
CASSEAGATDTQYF
>NA|TRBJ2-1|NA|TRBV6-5
TGTGCCAGCAGTTACCCGACAGGCCTTCCCAATGAGCAGTTCTTC
CASSYPTGLPNEQFF
>NA|TRBJ2-7|NA|TRBV4-1
TGCGCCAGCAGCCATTTTGAGGACGAGCAGTACTTC
CASSHFEDEQYF
>TRBD2|TRBJ2-1|once|TRBV9
TGTGCCAGCAGCGCCGGGACTAGCTACAATGAGCAGTTCTTC
CASSAGTSYNEQFF
>NA|TRBJ2-7|NA|TRBV5-4
TGTGCCAGCAGCTTGACGACAGGTTCCACCTACGAGCAGTACTTC
CASSLTTGSTYEQYF
>TRBD1|TRBJ2-2|NA|TRBV29-1
TGCAGCGTTGAACTAGGTGACAGGGAGTACACCGGGGAGCTGTTTTTT
CSVELGDREYTGELFF
>NA|TRBJ1-1|NA|TRBV11-2
TGTGCCAGCAGCTTAGCCCCCACGGGAACTACTGAAGCTTTCTTT
CASSLAPTGTTEAFF
>NA|TRBJ2-5|once|TRBV21-1
TGTGCCAGCAGCAAGGGACTAGCGGGGGAAGAGACCCAGTACTTC
CASSKGLAGEETQYF
>TRBD1|TRBJ2-2|NA|TRBV5-1
TGCGCCAGCAGCTGGGACAGGCCCAACACCGGGGAGCTGTTTTTT
CASSWDRPNTGELFF
>NA|TRBJ1-2|NA|TRBV6-5
TGTGCCAGCAGTTACTCGACGGGAGGGACTAACTATGGCTACACCTTC
CASSYSTGGTNYGYTF
>TRBD1|TRBJ1-5|NA|TRBV2
TGTGCCAGCAGTGCGAGCCTAAAAACGACAGGGGGGGCCGGTCAGCCCCAGCATTTT
CASSASLKTTGGAGQPQHF
>NA|TRBJ2-3|NA|TRBV11-2
TGTGCCAGCAGCTTAGGTTTAGAGGTATCCGCAGATACGCAGTATTTT
CASSLGLEVSADTQYF
>TRBD1|TRBJ1-6|NA|TRBV7-9
TGTGCCAGCAGCTTAGCGGACAGGGCGAATTCACCCCTCCACTTT
CASSLADRANSPLHF
>TRBD2|TRBJ2-3|NA|TRBV27
TGTGCCAGCAGTCCCGTAGCGGGGGGAGGGGATACGCAGTATTTT
CASSPVAGGGDTQYF
>TRBD1|TRBJ2-7|once|TRBV6-1
TGTGCCAGCAGTGAAACTTGGGGGACAGGGATCGAGCAGTACTTC
CASSETWGTGIEQYF
>TRBD2|TRBJ2-1|once|TRBV4-3
TGCGCCAGCAGCCAATTCGGGACTAGCAAACACAATGAGCAGTTCTTC
CASSQFGTSKHNEQFF
>TRBD2|TRBJ2-1|NA|TRBV18
TGTGCCAGCTCATCCCTAGCGGGAGTCTTCAATGAGCAGTTCTTC
CASSSLAGVFNEQFF
>TRBD2|TRBJ2-1|NA|TRBV9
TGTGCCAGCAGCCCATTGGGGGGGTCCGGGGACAATGAGCAGTTCTTC
CASSPLGGSGDNEQFF
>NA|TRBJ1-1|NA|TRBV9
TGTGCCAGCAGCGAGGGAGGGGCGACTGAAGCTTTCTTT
CASSEGGATEAFF
>TRBD1|TRBJ1-1|NA|TRBV25-1
TGTGCCAGCAGAGCAGGGGGCCTCGAAGCTTTCTTT
CASRAGGLEAFF
>NA|TRBJ1-2|NA|TRBV5-4
TGTGCCAGCACCTCAGGCCGCAGCACTAACTATGGCTACACCTTC
CASTSGRSTNYGYTF
>TRBD2|TRBJ2-2|NA|TRBV19
TGTGCCAGTGAAGGTGGGAGGGTCAGCACCGGGGAGCTGTTTTTT
CASEGGRVSTGELFF
>TRBD1|TRBJ1-2|once|TRBV27
TGTGCCAGCAGGGGACAGGGCTATGGCTACACCTTC
CASRGQGYGYTF
>NA|TRBJ2-2|NA|TRBV7-3
TGTGCCAGCAGCTTAACGGCCGGGACATACACCGGGGAGCTGTTTTTT
CASSLTAGTYTGELFF
>TRBD2|TRBJ2-7|NA|TRBV6-1
TGTGCCAGCAGTGGGGGACTAGCGGGCGCTAGCTCCTACGAGCAGTACTTC
CASSGGLAGASSYEQYF
>TRBD1|TRBJ1-2|once|TRBV12-5
TGTGCTAGTGGTACAGGGGGTAACTATGGCTACACCTTC
CASGTGGNYGYTF
>NA|TRBJ1-2|NA|TRBV7-2
TGTGCCAGCAGCCACCGACAGATATCTAACTATGGCTACACCTTC
CASSHRQISNYGYTF
>NA|TRBJ2-7|NA|TRBV12-5
TGTGCTAGTGGGAGGGCGGGCAGGAGCTACTACGAGCAGTACTTC
CASGRAGRSYYEQYF
>TRBD1|TRBJ1-2|NA|TRBV5-8
TGTGCCAGCAGCTTGCCTCGGTATGGGACAGGGGTTGAAGTCTACACCTTC
CASSLPRYGTGVEVYTF
>NA|TRBJ2-1|NA|TRBV7-9
TGTGCCAGCAGCTTAGGAGAGCTCTCCTACAATGAGCAGTTCTTC
CASSLGELSYNEQFF
>NA|TRBJ2-1|NA|TRBV5-1
TGCGCCAGCAGCTTGGAAGGTAGCATCGATGAGCAGTTCTTC
CASSLEGSIDEQFF
>NA|TRBJ1-1|NA|TRBV7-8
TGTGCCAGCAGCTCCAGCGGGGCTGAAGCTTTCTTT
CASSSSGAEAFF
>TRBD1|TRBJ1-1|NA|TRBV14
TGTGCCACCCAGGGGGTAAGGACTGAAGCTTTCTTT
CATQGVRTEAFF
>NA|TRBJ1-3|NA|TRBV6-6
TGTGCCAGCAGCTCGTTCTCTGGAAACACCATATATTTT
CASSSFSGNTIYF
>TRBD2|TRBJ2-5|NA|TRBV27
TGTGCCAGCAGTTTATCCCGGGGTAGCGGGGGTGTTAAGGAGACCCAGTACTTC
CASSLSRGSGGVKETQYF
>TRBD2|TRBJ2-4|once|TRBV4-1
TGCGCCAGCAGCCCGGGACTAGCGGGGGGCCTAGCCAAAAACATTCAGTACTTC
CASSPGLAGGLAKNIQYF
>TRBD1|TRBJ1-2|NA|TRBV7-2
TGTGCCAGCAGCTCTCGGACAGGGGACCTTACCTATGGCTACACCTTC
CASSSRTGDLTYGYTF
>NA|TRBJ2-7|NA|TRBV9
TGTGCCAGCAGCCCCGATCAGGGATTCTCCTACGAGCAGTACTTC
CASSPDQGFSYEQYF
>TRBD2|TRBJ2-1|NA|TRBV6-6
TGTGCCAGCAGGCCTACTAGCGGGGGGCTCTATGAGCAGTTCTTC
CASRPTSGGLYEQFF
>NA|TRBJ1-5|NA|TRBV30
TGTGCCTGGGGACAGCCAAATCAGCCCCAGCATTTT
CAWGQPNQPQHF
>NA|TRBJ2-2|few|TRBV6-4
TGTGCCAGCAGTGGAAGGGAGGCGGGGGAGCTGTTTTTT
CASSGREAGELFF
>TRBD1|TRBJ1-2|NA|TRBV6-1
TGTGCCAGCAGTAAAACGGACAGGGCCCTGTATGGCTACACCTTC
CASSKTDRALYGYTF
>NA|TRBJ1-3|NA|TRBV5-1
TGCGCCAGCAGCTCCCGACAGAGCCAAATTCAGAGAACAGCTGGAAACACCATATATTTT
CASSSRQSQIQRTAGNTIYF
>NA|TRBJ1-2|NA|TRBV28
TGTGCCAGCAGCTCGGGGTTTGGCTATGGCTACACCTTC
CASSSGFGYGYTF
>TRBD1|TRBJ1-4|NA|TRBV18
TGTGCCAGCTCACCGGGGACAGGGGAGGAAAAACTGTTTTTT
CASSPGTGEEKLFF
>NA|TRBJ1-3|NA|TRBV21-1
TGTGCCAGCAGCAACCCGAACGGGACATCCTCTGGAAACACCATATATTTT
CASSNPNGTSSGNTIYF